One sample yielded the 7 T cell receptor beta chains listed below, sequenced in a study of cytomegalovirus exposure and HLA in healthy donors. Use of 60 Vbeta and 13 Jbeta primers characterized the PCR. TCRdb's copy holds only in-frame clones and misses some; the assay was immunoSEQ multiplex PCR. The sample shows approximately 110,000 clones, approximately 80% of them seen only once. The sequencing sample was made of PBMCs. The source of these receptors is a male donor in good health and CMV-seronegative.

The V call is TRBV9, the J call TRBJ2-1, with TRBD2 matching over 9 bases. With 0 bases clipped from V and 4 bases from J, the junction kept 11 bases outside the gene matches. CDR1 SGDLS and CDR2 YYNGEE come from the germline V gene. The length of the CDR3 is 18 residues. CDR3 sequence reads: CASSVASALAGDYNEQFF. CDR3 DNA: TGTGCCAGCAGCGTAGCTTCCGCACTAGCGGGTGATTACAATGAGCAGTTCTTC.

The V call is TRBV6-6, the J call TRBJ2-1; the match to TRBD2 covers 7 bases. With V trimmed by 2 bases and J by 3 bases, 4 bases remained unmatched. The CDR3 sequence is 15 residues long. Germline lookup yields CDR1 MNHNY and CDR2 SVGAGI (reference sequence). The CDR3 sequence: CASSYGGGIYNEQFF. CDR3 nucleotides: TGTGCCAGCAGTTACGGGGGAGGGATCTACAATGAGCAGTTCTTC.

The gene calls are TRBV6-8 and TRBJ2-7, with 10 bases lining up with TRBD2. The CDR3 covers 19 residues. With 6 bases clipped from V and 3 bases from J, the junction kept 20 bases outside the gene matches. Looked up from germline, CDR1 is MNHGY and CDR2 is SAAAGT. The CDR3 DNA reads TGTGCCAGCAGCCGAACAGGGGAATTTAAGGCTAGCGGGAGCTACGAGCAGTACTTC. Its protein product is CASSRTGEFKASGSYEQYF.

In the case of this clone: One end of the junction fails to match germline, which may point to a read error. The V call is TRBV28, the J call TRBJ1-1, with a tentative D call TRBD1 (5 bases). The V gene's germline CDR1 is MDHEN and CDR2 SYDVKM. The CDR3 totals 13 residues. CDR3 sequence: CASIPRVGVGGVF. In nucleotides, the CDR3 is TGTGCCAGCATACCTAGGGTCGGAGTGGGGGGGGTCTTT.

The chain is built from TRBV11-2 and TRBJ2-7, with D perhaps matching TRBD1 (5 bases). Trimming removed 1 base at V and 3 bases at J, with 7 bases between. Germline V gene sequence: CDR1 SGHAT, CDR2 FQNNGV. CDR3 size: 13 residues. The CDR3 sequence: CASSLGQIYEQYF. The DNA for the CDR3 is TGTGCCAGCAGCTTAGGACAGATCTACGAGCAGTACTTC.

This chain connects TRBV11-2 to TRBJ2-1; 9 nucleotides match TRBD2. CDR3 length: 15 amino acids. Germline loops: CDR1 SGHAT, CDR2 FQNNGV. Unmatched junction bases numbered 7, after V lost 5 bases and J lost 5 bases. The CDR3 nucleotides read TGTGCCAGCAGCCAAGCGGGAGGCTTTAACAATGAGCAGTTCTTC. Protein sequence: CASSQAGGFNNEQFF.

CDR3 sequence reads: CASSEGTGATNEKLFF. The CDR3 bases are TGTGCCAGCAGCGAGGGGACAGGAGCAACTAATGAAAAACTGTTTTTT. The chain carries TRBV9 and TRBJ1-4; 8 nucleotides match TRBD1. Germline CDR1 SGDLS, CDR2 YYNGEE. This CDR3 has 16 amino acids. With 3 bases clipped from V and 0 bases from J, the junction kept 4 bases outside the gene matches.